The present entry profiles one T cell receptor beta chain with its context. As processed by the authors: Estimation of nucleated cell counts relied on the amplification of reference gene primers. Clones were read by immunoSEQ multiplex PCR, and TCRdb kept only the in-frame ones, dropping some. From that table come the V and J calls and clone size; the DNA was used to work out D and trimming. Here the sample spans approximately 170,000 clones, 80% to 95% being singletons. The data originate from a study of blood T cell repertoires in COVID-19. Looking at the study overall: Spain, Italy and the United States supplied samples that represented acute and convalescent COVID-19.

CDR1 SGHAT and CDR2 FQDESV come from the germline V gene (reference sequence). Trimming pared 4 bases from V and 10 bases from J, leaving 13 bases between. The CDR3 covers 12 residues. The source is a woman aged 60-75 years with COVID-19, enrolled during active disease. The chain links TRBV11-1 to TRBJ1-2; weak D call: TRBD1 (6 bases). The sample consisted of peripheral blood. In nucleotides, the CDR3 is TGTGCCAGCAGCTCTACAGGGTACGACTACACCTTC. This translates into CASSSTGYDYTF.